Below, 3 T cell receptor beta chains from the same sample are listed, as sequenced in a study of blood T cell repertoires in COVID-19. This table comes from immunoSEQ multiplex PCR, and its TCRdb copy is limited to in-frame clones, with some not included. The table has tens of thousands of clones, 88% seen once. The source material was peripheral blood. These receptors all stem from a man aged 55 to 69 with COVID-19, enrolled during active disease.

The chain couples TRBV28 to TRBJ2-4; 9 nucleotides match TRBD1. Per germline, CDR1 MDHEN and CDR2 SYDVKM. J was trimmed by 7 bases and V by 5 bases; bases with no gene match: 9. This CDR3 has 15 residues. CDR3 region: CASSHRTGAVNIQYF. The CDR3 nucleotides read TGTGCCAGCAGTCATCGGACAGGGGCGGTTAACATTCAGTACTTC.

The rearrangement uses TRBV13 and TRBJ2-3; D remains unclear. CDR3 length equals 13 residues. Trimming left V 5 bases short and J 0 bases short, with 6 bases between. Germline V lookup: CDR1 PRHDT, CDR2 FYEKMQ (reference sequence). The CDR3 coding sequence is TGTGCCAGCAGCCCCTCTAGCACAGATACGCAGTATTTT. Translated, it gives CASSPSSTDTQYF. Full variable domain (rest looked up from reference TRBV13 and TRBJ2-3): AAGVIQSPRHLIKEKRETATLKCYPIPRHDTVYWYQQGPGQDPQFLISFYEKMQSDKGSIPDRFSAQQFSDYHSELNMSSLELGDSALYFCASSPSSTDTQYFGPGTRLTVL.

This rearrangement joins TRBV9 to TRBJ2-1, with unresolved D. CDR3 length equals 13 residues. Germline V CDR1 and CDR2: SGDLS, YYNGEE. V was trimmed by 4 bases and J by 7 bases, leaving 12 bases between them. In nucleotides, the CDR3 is TGTGCCAGCAGCCCAGATCAACCTAATGAGCAGTTCTTC. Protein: CASSPDQPNEQFF.